The subject of this entry is one T cell receptor beta chain. The antigen is undetermined. The CDR3 contains 12 residues. The V end was cut by 5 bases, the J end by 0 bases, with 5 bases between. Looked up from germline, CDR1 is SGHKS and CDR2 is YYEKEE (reference sequence). These data originate in a study of beta chain features in type 1 diabetes. The study's findings and limits: TCRB CDR3s were moderately but significantly shorter in Type 1 diabetes patients in all four CD4+ subsets.

Reverse transcription of all isolated RNA meant that expressed TCRB transcripts were sequenced. Produced via immunoSEQ multiplex PCR; TCRdb's table is partial and in-frame only. The profile covers 600,000 to 700,000 clones, with roughly 12% appearing a single time and less than 0.025% taken by the ten largest. V is TRBV5-5 and J is TRBJ1-1; D gene unclear. This receptor was taken from a man aged 18 to 29 with type 1 diabetes. Material: naive CD4+ T cells from blood. CDR3 loop: CASSRLNTEAFF. The CDR3 DNA is TGTGCCAGCAGTCGCCTGAACACTGAAGCTTTCTTT.